Listed here is a single T cell receptor (beta chain). These data belong to a study of post-analysis software for immune sequencing data. Background on the study: Disease courses included relapsing-remitting, secondary progressive and progressive-relapsing multiple sclerosis.

Prepared libraries of TCR beta cDNA carried unique molecular identifiers. TCRdb independently ran MiXCR on the PCR reads; one entry per CDR3 protein. The sample records hundreds of thousands of distinct CDR3 sequences, 55% to 60% being singletons. Sequenced sample: blood. This receptor was identified in a girl aged 2-15 years with multiple sclerosis.

The CDR3 region has the DNA TGTGCCAGCAGCTTGCGGGAGTCGGATACGCAGTATTTT. This translates into CASSLRESDTQYF. V usage is TRBV11-2 and J usage is TRBJ2-3, with 7 bases fitting TRBD2. CDR3 length equals 13 residues. Germline CDR1 and CDR2: SGHAT and FQNNGV. J lost 6 bases, V lost 3 bases, and 3 bases had no gene match.